This TCR beta chain was documented in a study of yellow fever vaccine responses in identical twins. The CDR3 contains 17 residues. Trimming shortened V by 5 bases and J by 4 bases, and 23 bases separated the two germline ends. Germline V gene lookup returns CDR1 SEHNR and CDR2 FQNEAQ (reference sequence). TCRdb processed the RT-PCR reads anew with MiXCR; each CDR3 protein has one entry. Seen here are 2,000 to 2,500 distinct CDR3 sequences, approximately 82% observed once, and the top ten hold around a tenth. Sequences were derived from T cells from blood (PBMCs), unsorted or a sorted subset (not recorded which), sampled before or after yellow fever vaccination (not recorded which). The sequence was obtained from a female donor who received the yellow fever vaccine. V usage is TRBV7-9 and J usage is TRBJ1-2; no firm D call. CDR3 region: CASSADPRHPVTYGYTF. The CDR3 DNA reads TGTGCCAGCAGCGCAGACCCCCGACACCCAGTAACCTATGGCTACACCTTC.